This T cell receptor beta chain appears in the sequencing data of a study of CD8+CD57+ T cells in acquired aplastic anemia. V shed 5 bases, J shed 1 base, and the junction held 2 bases outside the gene matches. Germline V gene data show CDR1 as DFQATT and CDR2 as SNEGSKA (reference sequence). The length of the CDR3 is 12 residues. For CDR3 and TCR beta VDJ profiling, genomic DNA was the template used. In TCRdb, the reads were re-called with MiXCR into one record per CDR3 protein. The sample holds around 200,000 distinct CDR3 sequences; roughly 65% are singletons and the top ten take about two fifths. Selection for sequencing was limited to patients who had shown CD8+CD57+ cell expansion by flow cytometry.

The sample was sorted CD4+, CD8+, or CD8+CD57+ T cells (not recorded which) from PBMCs. This TCR derives from a human donor with aplastic anemia. The V call is TRBV20-1, the J call TRBJ2-7, with TRBD1 matching over 7 bases. The CDR3 is CSAPGQSYEQYF. In nucleotides, the CDR3 is TGCAGTGCTCCGGGACAGTCCTACGAGCAGTACTTC.